This T cell receptor (beta chain) was sequenced for a study of OX40 agonist ivuxolimab in advanced cancers. Whole-study context: A partial response was reached by three patients: one with hepatocellular carcinoma and two with cutaneous melanoma.

V was cut by 1 base and J by 4 bases, with 17 bases left in between. Germline V lookup: CDR1 SGHDT, CDR2 YYEEEE. The CDR3 runs 16 residues. Measured with immunoSEQ multiplex PCR; TCRdb has only the in-frame clones, and not every one. The table lists tens of thousands of clones, more than 85% of them singletons. Blood was sampled at baseline, cycle 4 day 1, and cycle 7 day 1. V usage is TRBV5-6 and J usage is TRBJ1-2, with a possible D match to TRBD1 (5 bases). This receptor was identified in an adult with an advanced solid tumor such as melanoma, head and neck, liver or kidney cancer. The source material was CD4+ or CD8+ T cells sorted from blood, sampled in a trial of the OX40 agonist ivuxolimab. CDR3 region: CASSLRRAGFVYGYTF. As DNA, the CDR3 is TGTGCCAGCAGCTTGCGCAGGGCGGGATTCGTCTATGGCTACACCTTC.